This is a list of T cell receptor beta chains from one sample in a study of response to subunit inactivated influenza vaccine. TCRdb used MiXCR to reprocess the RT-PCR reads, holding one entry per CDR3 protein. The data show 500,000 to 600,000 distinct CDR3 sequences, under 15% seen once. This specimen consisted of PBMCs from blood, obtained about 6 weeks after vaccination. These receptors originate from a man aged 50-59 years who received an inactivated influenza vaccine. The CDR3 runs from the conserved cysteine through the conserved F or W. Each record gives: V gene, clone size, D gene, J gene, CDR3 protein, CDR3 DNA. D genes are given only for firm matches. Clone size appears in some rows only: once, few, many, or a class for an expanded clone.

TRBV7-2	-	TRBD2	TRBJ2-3	CASSLGGIASDTQYF	TGTGCCAGCAGCTTGGGGGGGATAGCGTCCGATACGCAGTATTTT
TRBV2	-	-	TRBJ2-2	CARGAPGLNTGELFF	TGTGCCAGGGGGGCGCCAGGGTTGAACACCGGGGAGCTGTTTTTT
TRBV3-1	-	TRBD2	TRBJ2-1	CASSQAAGTIRRLGEQFF	TGTGCCAGCAGCCAAGCCGCTGGGACTATTCGGAGGCTTGGAGAGCAGTTCTTC
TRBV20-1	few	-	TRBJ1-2	CSARDPVLLGYTF	TGCAGTGCCCGTGACCCGGTGTTATTGGGCTACACCTTC
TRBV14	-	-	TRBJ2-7	CASSQARVGEQYF	TGTGCCAGCAGCCAAGCCAGGGTCGGCGAGCAGTACTTC
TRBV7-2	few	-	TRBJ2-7	CASSLGDGLEQYF	TGTGCCAGCAGCTTAGGGGACGGACTCGAGCAGTACTTC
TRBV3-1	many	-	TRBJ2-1	CASSEGYEQFF	TGTGCCAGCAGCGAAGGTTATGAGCAGTTCTTC
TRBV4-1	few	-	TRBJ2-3	CASSQDPTGIGPDTQYF	TGCGCCAGCAGCCAAGATCCCACAGGGATCGGGCCAGATACGCAGTATTTT
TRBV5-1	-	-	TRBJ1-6	CASSLVQGRSPLHF	TGCGCCAGCAGCTTGGTACAGGGACGTTCACCCCTCCACTTT
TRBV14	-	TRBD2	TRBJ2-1	CDSSRWTSGRLSSYNEQFF	TGTGACAGTAGCCGATGGACTAGCGGGAGGTTAAGCTCCTACAATGAGCAGTTCTTC
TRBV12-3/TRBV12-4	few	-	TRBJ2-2	CASSPIGGVNTGELFF	TGTGCCAGCAGCCCCATAGGGGGAGTAAACACCGGGGAGCTGTTTTTT
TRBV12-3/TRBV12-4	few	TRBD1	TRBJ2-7	CASSSLDRGGSHEQYF	TGTGCCAGCAGTTCCCTGGACAGGGGAGGCTCGCACGAGCAGTACTTC
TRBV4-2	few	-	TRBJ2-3	CASSQEGEIPDTQYF	TGTGCCAGCAGCCAAGAGGGGGAGATCCCAGATACGCAGTATTTT
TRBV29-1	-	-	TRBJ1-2	CSAAWTDYGYTF	TGCAGCGCCGCCTGGACGGACTATGGCTACACCTTC
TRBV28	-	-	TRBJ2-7	CASSSPLAYSYEQYF	TGTGCCAGCAGTTCCCCTTTGGCCTACTCCTACGAGCAGTACTTC
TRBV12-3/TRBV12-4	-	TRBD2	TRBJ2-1	CASSSPGGSYNEQFF	TGTGCCAGCAGTTCCCCGGGGGGCTCCTACAATGAGCAGTTCTTC
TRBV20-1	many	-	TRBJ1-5	CSARILGGRQPQHF	TGCAGTGCTAGAATACTGGGGGGAAGGCAGCCCCAGCATTTT
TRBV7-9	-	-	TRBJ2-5	CASSRTAGSQETQYF	TGTGCCAGCAGCCGAACGGCCGGGAGCCAAGAGACCCAGTACTTC
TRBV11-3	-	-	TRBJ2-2	CASSLRDWKNTGELFF	TGTGCCAGCAGCTTAAGGGACTGGAAGAACACCGGGGAGCTGTTTTTT
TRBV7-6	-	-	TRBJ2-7	CASSLPRAEGQFYEQYF	TGTGCCAGCAGCTTACCCCGCGCAGAGGGACAATTCTACGAGCAGTACTTC
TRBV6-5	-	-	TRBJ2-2	CASSYSAVAGELFF	TGTGCCAGCAGTTACTCGGCTGTGGCCGGGGAGCTGTTTTTT
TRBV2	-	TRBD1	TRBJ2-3	CASNTGTGTTDTQYF	TGTGCCAGCAACACCGGGACAGGGACAACAGATACGCAGTATTTT
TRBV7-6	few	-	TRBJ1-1	CASSIQEGTEAFF	TGTGCCAGCAGCATACAAGAGGGCACTGAAGCTTTCTTT
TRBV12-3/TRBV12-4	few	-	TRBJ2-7	CASSLLRDRRVEQYF	TGTGCCAGCAGTTTATTGCGGGACCGTCGGGTCGAGCAGTACTTC
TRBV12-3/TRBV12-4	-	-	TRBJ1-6	CASSFRGNLSPLHF	TGTGCCAGCAGTTTTAGGGGGAATTTATCACCCCTCCACTTT
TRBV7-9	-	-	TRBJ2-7	CASSLGRAEVEQYF	TGTGCCAGCAGCTTAGGTCGTGCCGAGGTCGAGCAGTACTTC
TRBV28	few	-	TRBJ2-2	CASRTSGGELFF	TGTGCCAGCAGGACCTCGGGCGGGGAGCTGTTTTTT
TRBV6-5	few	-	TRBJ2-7	CASSYSAGTYEQYF	TGTGCCAGCAGTTACTCGGCAGGGACCTACGAGCAGTACTTC
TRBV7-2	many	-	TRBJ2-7	CASSRGRLPYEQYF	TGTGCCAGCAGCCGGGGGAGGCTACCCTACGAGCAGTACTTC
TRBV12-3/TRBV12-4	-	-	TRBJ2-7	CASSPTTSYEQYF	TGTGCCAGCAGCCCAACTACAAGCTACGAGCAGTACTTC
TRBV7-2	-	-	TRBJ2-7	CASSYRIGLPGEQYF	TGTGCCAGCAGCTACCGTATAGGGCTACCCGGCGAGCAGTACTTC
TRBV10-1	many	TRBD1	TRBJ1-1	CASRETGLAFF	TGCGCCAGCAGAGAGACAGGGTTAGCTTTCTTT
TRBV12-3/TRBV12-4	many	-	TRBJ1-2	CASSFRGAYGYTF	TGTGCCAGCAGTTTTCGGGGGGCCTATGGCTACACCTTC
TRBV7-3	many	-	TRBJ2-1	CASSLGYGGGAYNEQFF	TGTGCCAGCAGCTTAGGTTATGGAGGCGGGGCCTACAATGAGCAGTTCTTC
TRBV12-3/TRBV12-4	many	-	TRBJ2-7	CASSPEDVRSSYEQYF	TGTGCCAGCAGTCCCGAGGACGTTCGGAGCTCCTACGAGCAGTACTTC